One sample yielded the 24 T cell receptor beta chains listed below, sequenced in a study of PD-1 blockade in classical Hodgkin lymphoma. Time point meaning: cycle 4 day 1 (C4D1), after about 6 weeks of nivolumab. Following autologous stem cell transplantation, relapse occurred in every patient, and exposure to brentuximab vedotin varied. Using immunoSEQ multiplex PCR, the repertoire was profiled, and TCRdb retains in-frame clones only, with some absent. The sample yields some 18,000 clones, about 77% seen once. Sequenced here: peripheral blood mononuclear cells (PBMCs), sampled before the fourth cycle of nivolumab. These receptors were collected from a human donor with classical Hodgkin lymphoma.

The chain carries TRBV19 and TRBJ1-1; tentatively, D is TRBD1 (6 bases). Per germline, CDR1 LNHDA and CDR2 SQIVND (reference sequence). The CDR3 runs 13 residues. The germline V and J ends were trimmed by 9 bases and 4 bases, with 15 bases remaining between them. CDR3: CASRKEGGTEAFF. CDR3 bases: TGTGCCAGCAGAAAGGAGGGGGGCACTGAAGCTTTCTTT.

The rearrangement links TRBV27 to TRBJ2-3; 10 nucleotides align to TRBD2. From germline, CDR1 is MNHEY and CDR2 SMNVEV (reference sequence). The junction had 7 bases not matched to a gene; V was cut back by 8 bases and J by 5 bases. The CDR3 length is 14 residues. In DNA, the CDR3 is TGTGCCAGCCGGCTAGCGGGGGTAGAAGATACGCAGTATTTT. Amino acids: CASRLAGVEDTQYF.

The chain combines TRBV5-5 with TRBJ1-1; a weak D match, TRBD1 (5 bases). The CDR3 has 15 amino acids. Trimming removed 4 bases from V and 0 bases from J, with 13 bases in between. Germline V gives CDR1 SGHKS, CDR2 YYEKEE (reference sequence). In DNA form, the CDR3 reads TGTGCCAGCAGCCAAAGGGGATTAATGAACACTGAAGCTTTCTTT. It specifies CASSQRGLMNTEAFF. The variable domain in full, with the rest retrieved from reference TRBV5-5 and TRBJ1-1, is DAGVTQSPTHLIKTRGQQVTLRCSPISGHKSVSWYQQVLGQGPQFIFQYYEKEERGRGNFPDRFSARQFPNYSSELNVNALLLGDSALYLCASSQRGLMNTEAFFGQGTRLTVV.

The chain links TRBV11-2 to TRBJ2-3, with 10 bases that match TRBD2. Trimming removed 5 bases from V and 4 bases from J; junction bases left unmatched: 18. CDR3 length: 19 amino acids. Per the germline V gene, CDR1 is SGHAT and CDR2 is FQNNGV. The CDR3 sequence: CASSPLAGGQRWSPDTQYF. CDR3 coding DNA: TGTGCCAGCAGCCCCTTAGCGGGGGGCCAACGATGGTCCCCAGATACGCAGTATTTT.

The J gene is TRBJ1-3, the V gene TRBV7-3, with no clear D. Trimming took 1 base from V and 0 from J, leaving 10 bases between them. CDR1 is SGHTA, CDR2 FQGTGA, per germline. The CDR3 loop spans 16 amino acids. Here the CDR3 reads CASSLRGPSSGNTIYF. CDR3 DNA sequence: TGTGCCAGCAGCTTAAGAGGCCCCAGCTCTGGAAACACCATATATTTT. The full variable domain, rest sourced from reference TRBV7-3 and TRBJ1-3, is GAGVSQTPSNKVTEKGKYVELRCDPISGHTALYWYRQSLGQGPEFLIYFQGTGAADDSGLPNDRFFAVRPEGSVSTLKIQRTERGDSAVYLCASSLRGPSSGNTIYFGEGSWLTVV.

V usage is TRBV5-1 and J usage is TRBJ1-2; D might be TRBD1 (6 bases). With 3 bases removed from V and 1 base from J, the gap between germline ends came to 19 bases. This CDR3 region has 17 residues. Germline V gene data show CDR1 as SGHRS and CDR2 as YFSETQ. The CDR3 loop reads CASSSQPDRIGNYGYTF. As DNA, the CDR3 is TGCGCCAGCAGCTCGCAGCCCGACAGGATCGGTAACTATGGCTACACCTTC.

The chain's CDR3 is CASSLTPLDTQYF. CDR3 coding DNA: TGCGCCAGCAGCTTGACCCCCCTTGATACGCAGTATTTT. The V and J genes are TRBV5-1 and TRBJ2-3; D not certain. The germline CDR1 and CDR2 sequences are SGHRS and YFSETQ. The CDR3 is 13 amino acids. V lost 1 base, J lost 6 bases, and 9 bases lay in between.

The chain combines TRBV6-5 with TRBJ2-7, with 8 bases aligning to TRBD1. V was pared by 4 bases and J by 4 bases, with 9 bases of the junction left unmatched. Germline assignment: CDR1 MNHEY and CDR2 SVGAGI. CDR3 length: 15 residues. CDR3 sequence (DNA): TGTGCCAGCAGTTCCGTCTCAACAGGGGGTTACGAGCAGTACTTC. As protein: CASSSVSTGGYEQYF.

The chain couples TRBV27 to TRBJ2-1; 8 bases are shared with TRBD2. Germline CDR1 MNHEY, CDR2 SMNVEV (reference sequence). V lost 5 bases and J lost 7; bases outside the gene matches: 16. The CDR3 is made up of 17 amino acids. The CDR3 DNA sequence: TGTGCCAGCAGTCCCCCCTCCCCGACGGGAGGGTTTAATGAGCAGTTCTTC. Translated: CASSPPSPTGGFNEQFF.

The rearrangement links TRBV28 to TRBJ1-1, with D possibly TRBD1 on 6 matching bases. The CDR3 is 15 amino acids. Trimming removed 3 bases at V and 6 bases at J, with 17 bases between. Germline V gene lookup returns CDR1 MDHEN and CDR2 SYDVKM. The CDR3 sequence: CASSFHRDVGAEAFF. For the CDR3, the DNA is TGTGCCAGCAGTTTTCACAGGGATGTCGGGGCTGAAGCTTTCTTT.

The V gene is TRBV19, the J gene TRBJ1-5, with D possibly being TRBD1 (5 bases). The CDR3 sequence is 12 residues long. Germline loops: CDR1 LNHDA, CDR2 SQIVND (reference sequence). Trimming cost V 5 bases and J 15 bases, with 17 bases left between them. CDR3 nucleotides: TGTGCCAGTAGTTTCGTCGGACAACAACGGCATTTT. It encodes CASSFVGQQRHF.

The genes are TRBV19 and TRBJ2-3, with D possibly being TRBD2 (5 bases). Trimming took 2 bases from V and 0 from J, leaving 15 bases between them. CDR1 LNHDA and CDR2 SQIVND come from the germline V gene (reference sequence). The CDR3 has 17 residues. The CDR3 is CASSIRFPAESTDTQYF. The CDR3 DNA is TGTGCCAGTAGTATAAGATTCCCAGCGGAAAGCACAGATACGCAGTATTTT.

The rearrangement uses TRBV5-8 and TRBJ2-2; D is uncertain. This CDR3 comprises 14 residues. The ends were cut back, 0 bases at V and 1 base at J, with 4 bases in the middle. Germline-derived CDR1 and CDR2 are SGHTS and YDEGEE. This CDR3 reads CASSLGLNTGELFF. The CDR3, as DNA: TGTGCCAGCAGCTTGGGTTTGAACACCGGGGAGCTGTTTTTT.

This clone was counted between two and nine times. The chain couples TRBV29-1 to TRBJ2-2; 7 bases agree with TRBD1. The CDR3 runs to 14 residues. The junction had 9 bases not matched to a gene; V was cut back by 7 bases and J by 4 bases. In germline, CDR1 is SQVTM, CDR2 ANQGSEA. Here the CDR3 DNA reads TGCAGCGCTGGGACAGACAAAGGCACCGGGGAGCTGTTTTTT. Its translation: CSAGTDKGTGELFF.

The genes are TRBV28 and TRBJ2-7; D gene uncertain. Trimming left V 0 bases short and J 0 bases short, with 6 bases between. Germline CDR1 reads MDHEN; CDR2 reads SYDVKM. CDR3 length: 14 amino acids. The CDR3 loop reads CASSLWKNSYEQYF. CDR3 sequence (DNA): TGTGCCAGCAGTTTATGGAAAAACTCCTACGAGCAGTACTTC.

This chain links TRBV6-6 with TRBJ1-2; TRBD1 is a possible D gene (6 bases). Germline assignment: CDR1 MNHNY and CDR2 SVGAGI (reference sequence). The CDR3 covers 14 residues. Trimming took off 5 bases at V and 1 base at J, with 11 bases between the two ends. CDR3 residues: CASSIGQLNYGYTF. In DNA form, the CDR3 reads TGTGCCAGCAGTATCGGACAGCTTAACTATGGCTACACCTTC.

CDR3 sequence reads: CASSYQQGSGELFF. The CDR3 DNA reads as TGTGCCAGCAGTTACCAACAGGGTTCCGGGGAGCTGTTTTTT. V usage is TRBV6-4 and J usage is TRBJ2-2, with D perhaps TRBD1 (6 bases). This CDR3 spans 14 amino acids. V was pared by 5 bases and J by 6 bases, with 13 bases between. Germline loops: CDR1 MRHNA, CDR2 SNTAGT.

This clone was picked up a small number of times. CDR3 in amino acids: CASSQVGRVNTEAFF. The CDR3, as DNA: TGTGCCAGCAGCCAAGTCGGACGGGTGAACACTGAAGCTTTCTTT. This chain links TRBV4-2 with TRBJ1-1; no firm D call. Trimming pared 1 base from V and 0 bases from J, leaving 9 bases between. The CDR3 is 15 residues long. Germline-derived CDR1 and CDR2 are LGHNA and YNFKEQ.

The chain joins TRBV18 to TRBJ1-5, with 7 positions matching TRBD1. Germline lookup yields CDR1 KGHSH and CDR2 LQKENI. Trimming removed 1 base from V and 0 bases from J; junction bases left unmatched: 9. This CDR3 contains 18 residues. For the CDR3, the DNA is TGTGCCAGCTCACCACGGGAGGGGGCCGCTTATAGCAATCAGCCCCAGCATTTT. Protein product: CASSPREGAAYSNQPQHF.

This chain joins TRBV19 and TRBJ2-7; TRBD2 is a possible D gene (6 bases). Deletions cut 3 bases from V and 3 bases from J, with 9 bases between. Germline V gene lookup returns CDR1 LNHDA and CDR2 SQIVND (reference sequence). The CDR3 extends over 13 amino acids. In nucleotides, the CDR3 is TGTGCCAGTAGTATGCTAGCGAGCTACGAGCAGTACTTC. Protein: CASSMLASYEQYF.

Only one count was recorded for this clone. This sequence joins TRBV7-2 and TRBJ1-1; no reliable D call. The CDR3 is 13 residues long. CDR1 and CDR2 (germline): SGHTA, FQGNSA. V lost 2 bases to trimming and J lost 3 bases, with 7 bases between them. The CDR3 nucleotides read TGTGCCAGCAGCTTAAAAGGCGACACTGAAGCTTTCTTT. Translation gives CASSLKGDTEAFF.

The chain links TRBV5-1 to TRBJ2-5, with 11 bases matching TRBD2. Trimming cost V 1 base and J 2 bases; bases outside gene matches: 4. Germline CDR1 reads SGHRS; CDR2 reads YFSETQ. CDR3 length equals 16 residues. CDR3 protein: CASSLSSGGAQETQYF. In DNA, the CDR3 is TGCGCCAGCAGCTTGAGTAGCGGGGGGGCTCAAGAGACCCAGTACTTC.

This clone is medium-sized. The sample holds other DNA sequences that translate to the same CDR3. The J gene is TRBJ1-1, the V gene TRBV6-5; a weak D match, TRBD1 (6 bases). Germline V CDR1 and CDR2: MNHEY, SVGAGI. This CDR3 comprises 13 residues. V lost 6 bases, J lost 5 bases, and 13 bases lay in between. Here the CDR3 reads CASRPTGRTEAFF. The CDR3 nucleotides are TGTGCCAGCAGGCCCACAGGGCGGACTGAAGCTTTCTTT.

The chain uses TRBV28 and TRBJ1-2, with a tentative D call TRBD1 (5 bases). V lost 3 bases, J lost 3 bases, and 8 bases lay in between. The CDR3 spans 13 residues. CDR1 is MDHEN and CDR2 is SYDVKM in the germline V gene. The CDR3 here is CASSLGVDYGYTF. The CDR3 nucleotides read TGTGCCAGCAGTTTGGGGGTCGACTATGGCTACACCTTC.